This TCR beta chain was sequenced during a study of early T cells in non-severe SARS-CoV-2 infection. General study results and limits: Comparison of clonotypes with VDJdb favored anti-spike CD8 responses while missing private and CD4 specificities.

The TCR library protocol was used to attach unique molecular identifiers. These identifiers were attached to individual cDNA molecules. TCRdb recomputed calls from the 5' RACE reads with MiXCR, one row per CDR3 protein. The profile shows roughly 35,000 distinct CDR3 sequences, roughly 5.3% of them singletons. The CDR3 is made up of 15 amino acids. The trim removed 3 bases at V and 3 bases at J, leaving 5 bases unmatched. From germline, CDR1 is ENHRY and CDR2 SYGVKD. This clonotype was counted many times. What it recognizes is unknown. Sequencing used whole blood. V usage is TRBV10-3 and J usage is TRBJ2-1; 7 bases align to TRBD2. This TCR was recovered from an adult who was a healthcare worker with PCR-confirmed SARS-CoV-2 infection or an uninfected control (not recorded which). CDR3 bases: TGTGCCATCAGTGATCTAGCGGAGAACTACAATGAGCAGTTCTTC. Its translation is CAISDLAENYNEQFF.